The rows below give T cell receptor beta chains drawn from one sample of a study of cytomegalovirus exposure and HLA in healthy donors. The data were produced by immunoSEQ multiplex PCR, yet TCRdb's version contains in-frame clones alone and is incomplete. The sample carries around 100,000 clones, 60% to 80% recorded once. Input material: PBMCs. The source is a man in his forties or fifties in good health and CMV-seropositive. CDR3s include the opening cysteine and the closing phenylalanine or tryptophan. Clone size is shown for a subset of rows, as once, few, many or a class of expanded clone.

clone_size | v_call | cdr3_aa
NA | TRBV5-1 | CASSPGRTSGNTIYF
NA | TRBV6-5 | CASSSGQGSYGYTF
once | TRBV9 | CASSVEDRLSSYNEQFF
NA | TRBV19 | CASSLDRPLAQHF
NA | TRBV30 | CAVDRANYGYTF
NA | TRBV15 | CATSGLAGGLGNEQFF
NA | TRBV18 | CASSPPVGGRNTDTQYF
once | TRBV29-1 | CSVEDNDRSYGYTF
NA | TRBV19 | CASSTLVNTEAFF
NA | TRBV5-1 | CASSLALAGAQSTDTQYF
NA | TRBV30 | CAWSDRGDYGYTF
NA | TRBV11-2 | CASSRITGVPGYTF
few | TRBV11-2 | CASSLGQQGAGYEQYF
few | TRBV6-5 | CASSHRGAEAFF
NA | TRBV13 | CASSLGGFGGTDTQYF
NA | TRBV18 | CASSPFPSGTGELFF
NA | TRBV5-1 | CASSAPGLHSGNTIYF
NA | TRBV9 | CASSSTPGLSSGNTIYF
NA | TRBV6-6 | CASSETGGGDEQFF
NA | TRBV5-1 | CASSFGTSGSSYEQYF
NA | TRBV5-4 | CASSWGQGGSPLHF
NA | TRBV4-2 | CASSQPNPTGGRTDTQYF
NA | TRBV5-1 | CASSRSGWETQYF
NA | TRBV29-1 | CSVQRRTSVYNEQFF
NA | TRBV9 | CASSPGGIHNEQFF
NA | TRBV2 | CASSRDREAGELFF
few | TRBV7-9 | CASSLGRGGNNEQFF
few | TRBV10-2 | CASRGLEDEKLFF
NA | TRBV12-5 | CASGLVIGGDRVDTEAFF
NA | TRBV19 | CASSMGQGSTEAFF
NA | TRBV11-3 | CASSLGEKETQYF
NA | TRBV18 | CASSLTGRSGNTIYF
NA | TRBV7-2 | CASSLDYREERELFF
NA | TRBV11-2 | CASRLQGTGNTIYF
NA | TRBV6-6 | CASIASANTEAFF
NA | TRBV27 | CASSQRGGSSNQPQHF
NA | TRBV5-1 | CASSLPDTTNYGYTF
NA | TRBV19 | CASSMTSGPSYEQYF